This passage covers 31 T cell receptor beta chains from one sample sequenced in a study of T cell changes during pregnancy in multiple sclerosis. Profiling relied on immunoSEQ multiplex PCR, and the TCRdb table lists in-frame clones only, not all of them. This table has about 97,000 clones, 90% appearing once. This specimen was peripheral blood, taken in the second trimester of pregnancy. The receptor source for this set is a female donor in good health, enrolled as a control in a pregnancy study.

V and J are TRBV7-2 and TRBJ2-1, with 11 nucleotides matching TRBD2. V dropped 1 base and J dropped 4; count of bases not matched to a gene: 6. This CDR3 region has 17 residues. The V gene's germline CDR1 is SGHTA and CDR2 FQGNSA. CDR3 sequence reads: CASSLVATSGGYNEQFF. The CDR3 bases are TGTGCCAGCAGCTTAGTAGCCACTAGCGGGGGTTACAATGAGCAGTTCTTC.

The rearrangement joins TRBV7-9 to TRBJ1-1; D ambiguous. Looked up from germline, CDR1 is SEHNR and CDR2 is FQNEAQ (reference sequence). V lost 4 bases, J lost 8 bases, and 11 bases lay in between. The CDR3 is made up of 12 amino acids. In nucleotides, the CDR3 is TGTGCCAGCAGCTCGAACTTGATAGAAGCTTTCTTT. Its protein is CASSSNLIEAFF.

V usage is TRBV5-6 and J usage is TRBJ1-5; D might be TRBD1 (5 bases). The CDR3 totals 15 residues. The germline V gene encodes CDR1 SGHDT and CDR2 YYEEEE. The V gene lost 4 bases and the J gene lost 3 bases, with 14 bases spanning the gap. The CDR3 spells CASSRRGGINQPQHF. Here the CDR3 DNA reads TGTGCCAGCAGCCGGAGGGGAGGAATCAATCAGCCCCAGCATTTT.

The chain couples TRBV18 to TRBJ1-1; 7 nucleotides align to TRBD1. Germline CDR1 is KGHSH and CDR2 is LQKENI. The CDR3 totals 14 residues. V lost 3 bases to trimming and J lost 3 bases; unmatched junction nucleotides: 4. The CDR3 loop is CASSPTTGDTEAFF. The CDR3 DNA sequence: TGTGCCAGCTCACCCACCACAGGGGACACTGAAGCTTTCTTT.

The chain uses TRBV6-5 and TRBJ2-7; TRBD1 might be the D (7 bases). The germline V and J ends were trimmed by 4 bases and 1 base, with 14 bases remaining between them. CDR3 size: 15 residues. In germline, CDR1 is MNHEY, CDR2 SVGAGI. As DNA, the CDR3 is TGTGCCAGCAGTTCAGGGGGGACTTTGTCCTACGAGCAGTACTTC. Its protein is CASSSGGTLSYEQYF.

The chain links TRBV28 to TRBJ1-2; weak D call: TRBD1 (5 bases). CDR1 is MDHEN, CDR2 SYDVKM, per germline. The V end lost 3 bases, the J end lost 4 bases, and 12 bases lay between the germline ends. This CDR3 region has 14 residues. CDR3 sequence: CASSLGQGGYGYTF. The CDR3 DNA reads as TGTGCCAGCAGTTTGGGGCAGGGTGGCTATGGCTACACCTTC.

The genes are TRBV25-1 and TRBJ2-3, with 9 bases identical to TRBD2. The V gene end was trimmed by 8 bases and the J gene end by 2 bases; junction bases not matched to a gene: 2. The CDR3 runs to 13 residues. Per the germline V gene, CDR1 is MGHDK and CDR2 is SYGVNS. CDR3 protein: CASLAGYTDTQYF. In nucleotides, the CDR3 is TGTGCCAGCCTAGCGGGGTACACAGATACGCAGTATTTT.

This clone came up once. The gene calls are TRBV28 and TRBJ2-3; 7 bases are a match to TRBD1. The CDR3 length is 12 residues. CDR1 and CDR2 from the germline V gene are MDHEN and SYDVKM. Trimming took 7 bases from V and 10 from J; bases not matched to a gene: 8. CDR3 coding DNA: TGTGCCAGCACCCTGACAGGGACCCCGCAGTATTTT. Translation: CASTLTGTPQYF.

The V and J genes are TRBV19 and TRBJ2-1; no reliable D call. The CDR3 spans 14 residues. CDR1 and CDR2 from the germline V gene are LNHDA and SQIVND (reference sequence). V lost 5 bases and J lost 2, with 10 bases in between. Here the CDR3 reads CASSGSAAYNEQFF. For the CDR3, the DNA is TGTGCCAGTAGTGGAAGTGCGGCCTACAATGAGCAGTTCTTC.

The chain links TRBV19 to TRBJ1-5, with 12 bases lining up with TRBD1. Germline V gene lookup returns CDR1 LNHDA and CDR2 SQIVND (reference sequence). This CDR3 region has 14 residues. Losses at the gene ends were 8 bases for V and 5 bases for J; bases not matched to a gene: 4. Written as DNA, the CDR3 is TGTGCCAGTGGGGGACAGGGGGCATATCAGCCCCAGCATTTT. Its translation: CASGGQGAYQPQHF. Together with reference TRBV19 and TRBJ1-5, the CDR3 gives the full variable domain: DGGITQSPKYLFRKEGQNVTLSCEQNLNHDAMYWYRQDPGQGLRLIYYSQIVNDFQKGDIAEGYSVSREKKESFPLTVTSAQKNPTAFYLCASGGQGAYQPQHFGDGTRLSIL.

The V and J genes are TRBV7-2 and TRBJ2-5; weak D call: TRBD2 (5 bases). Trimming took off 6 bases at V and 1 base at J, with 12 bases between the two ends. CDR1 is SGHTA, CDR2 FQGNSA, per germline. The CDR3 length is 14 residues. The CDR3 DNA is TGTGCCAGCAGGGAGGCCGCCGTCCAAGAGACCCAGTACTTC. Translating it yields CASREAAVQETQYF.

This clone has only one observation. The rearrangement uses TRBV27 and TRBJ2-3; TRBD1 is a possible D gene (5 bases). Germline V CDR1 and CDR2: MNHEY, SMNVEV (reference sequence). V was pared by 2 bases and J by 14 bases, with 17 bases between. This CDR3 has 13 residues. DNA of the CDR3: TGTGCCAGCAGTTTAAGAATCCGGCAGGGCCTGTATTTT. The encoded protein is CASSLRIRQGLYF.

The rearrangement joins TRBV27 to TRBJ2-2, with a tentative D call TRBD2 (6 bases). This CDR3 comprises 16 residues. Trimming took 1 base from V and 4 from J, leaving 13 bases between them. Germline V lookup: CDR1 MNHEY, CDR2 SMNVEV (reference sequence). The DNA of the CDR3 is TGTGCCAGCAGTTTATTGGGGGGAAGTCGCACCGGGGAGCTGTTTTTT. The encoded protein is CASSLLGGSRTGELFF.

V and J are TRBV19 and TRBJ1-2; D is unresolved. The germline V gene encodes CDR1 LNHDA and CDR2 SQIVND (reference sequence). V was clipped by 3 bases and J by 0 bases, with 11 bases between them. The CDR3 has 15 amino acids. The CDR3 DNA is TGTGCCAGTAGTATGGGTCCAGGAACTAACTATGGCTACACCTTC. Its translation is CASSMGPGTNYGYTF.

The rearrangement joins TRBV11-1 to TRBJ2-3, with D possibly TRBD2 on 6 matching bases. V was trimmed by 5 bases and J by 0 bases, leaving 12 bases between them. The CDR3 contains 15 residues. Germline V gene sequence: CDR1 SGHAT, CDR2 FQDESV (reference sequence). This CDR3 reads CASSRGTRSTDTQYF. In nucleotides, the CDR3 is TGTGCCAGCAGCCGCGGGACCCGAAGCACAGATACGCAGTATTTT.

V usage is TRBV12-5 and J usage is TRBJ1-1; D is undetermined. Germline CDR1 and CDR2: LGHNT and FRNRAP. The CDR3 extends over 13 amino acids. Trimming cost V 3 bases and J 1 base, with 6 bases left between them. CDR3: CASGLSPNTEAFF. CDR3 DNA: TGTGCTAGTGGTTTAAGCCCGAACACTGAAGCTTTCTTT.

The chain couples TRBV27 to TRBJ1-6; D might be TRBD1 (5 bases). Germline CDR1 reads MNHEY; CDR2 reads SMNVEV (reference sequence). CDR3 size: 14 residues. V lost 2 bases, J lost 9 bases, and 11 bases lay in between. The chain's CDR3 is CASSLATGFSPLHF. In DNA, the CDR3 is TGTGCCAGCAGTTTAGCAACAGGTTTTTCACCCCTCCACTTT.

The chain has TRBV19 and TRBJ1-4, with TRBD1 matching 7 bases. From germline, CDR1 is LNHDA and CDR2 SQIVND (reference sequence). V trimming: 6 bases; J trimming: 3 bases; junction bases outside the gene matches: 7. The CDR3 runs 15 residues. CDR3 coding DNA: TGTGCCAGTAGCCCACCCGGGACAGCTAATGAAAAACTGTTTTTT. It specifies CASSPPGTANEKLFF. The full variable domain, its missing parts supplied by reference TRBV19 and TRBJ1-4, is DGGITQSPKYLFRKEGQNVTLSCEQNLNHDAMYWYRQDPGQGLRLIYYSQIVNDFQKGDIAEGYSVSREKKESFPLTVTSAQKNPTAFYLCASSPPGTANEKLFFGSGTQLSVL.

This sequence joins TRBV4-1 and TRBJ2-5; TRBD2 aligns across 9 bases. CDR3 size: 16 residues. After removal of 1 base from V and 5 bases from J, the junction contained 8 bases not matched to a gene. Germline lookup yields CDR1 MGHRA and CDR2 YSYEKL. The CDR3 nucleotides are TGCGCCAGCAGCCAAGGAGCTAGCGGGACTGGCGAGACCCAGTACTTC. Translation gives CASSQGASGTGETQYF.

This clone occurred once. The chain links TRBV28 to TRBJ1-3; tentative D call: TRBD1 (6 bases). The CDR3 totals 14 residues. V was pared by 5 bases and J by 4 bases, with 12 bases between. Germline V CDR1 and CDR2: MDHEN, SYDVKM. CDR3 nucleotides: TGTGCCAGCAGTCCACAGGGAACGGGAAACACCATATATTTT. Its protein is CASSPQGTGNTIYF.

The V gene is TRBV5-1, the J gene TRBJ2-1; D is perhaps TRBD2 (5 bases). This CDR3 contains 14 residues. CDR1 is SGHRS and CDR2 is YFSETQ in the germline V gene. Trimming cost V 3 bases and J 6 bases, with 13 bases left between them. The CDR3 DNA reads TGCGCCAGCAGCTCGAGAGGGATAAGCAATGAGCAGTTCTTC. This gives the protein CASSSRGISNEQFF.

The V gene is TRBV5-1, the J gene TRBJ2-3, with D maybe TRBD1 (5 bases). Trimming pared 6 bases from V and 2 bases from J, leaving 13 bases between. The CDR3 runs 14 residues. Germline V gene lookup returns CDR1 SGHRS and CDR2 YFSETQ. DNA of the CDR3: TGCGCCAGCACCCCCGACAGACTCACAGATACGCAGTATTTT. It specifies CASTPDRLTDTQYF.

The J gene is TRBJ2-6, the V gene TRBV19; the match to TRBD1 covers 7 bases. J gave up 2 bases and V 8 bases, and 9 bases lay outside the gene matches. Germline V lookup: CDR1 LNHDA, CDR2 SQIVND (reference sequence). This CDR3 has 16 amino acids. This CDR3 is CASQNVTGAGANVLTF. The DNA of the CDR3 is TGTGCCAGTCAAAACGTAACAGGGGCTGGGGCCAACGTCCTGACTTTC.

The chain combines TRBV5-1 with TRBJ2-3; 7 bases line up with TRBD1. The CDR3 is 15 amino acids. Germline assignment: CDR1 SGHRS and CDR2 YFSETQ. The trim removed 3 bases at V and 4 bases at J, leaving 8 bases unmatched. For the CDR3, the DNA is TGCGCCAGCAGCTCTAAACAGGGGTCATCAGATACGCAGTATTTT. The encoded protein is CASSSKQGSSDTQYF.

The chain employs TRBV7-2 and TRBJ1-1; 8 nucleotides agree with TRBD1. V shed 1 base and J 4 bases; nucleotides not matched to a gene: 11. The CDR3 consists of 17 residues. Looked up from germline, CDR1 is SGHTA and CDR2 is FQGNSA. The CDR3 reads CASSLGRRGRSSTEAFF. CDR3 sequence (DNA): TGTGCCAGCAGCTTAGGTCGCAGGGGGCGCAGTAGCACTGAAGCTTTCTTT.

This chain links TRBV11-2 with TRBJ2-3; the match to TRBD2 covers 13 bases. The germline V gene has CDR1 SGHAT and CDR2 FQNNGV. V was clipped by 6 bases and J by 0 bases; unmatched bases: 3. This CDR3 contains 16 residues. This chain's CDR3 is CASSRTSGSSTDTQYF. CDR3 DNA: TGTGCCAGCAGTCGGACTAGCGGGAGTAGCACAGATACGCAGTATTTT.

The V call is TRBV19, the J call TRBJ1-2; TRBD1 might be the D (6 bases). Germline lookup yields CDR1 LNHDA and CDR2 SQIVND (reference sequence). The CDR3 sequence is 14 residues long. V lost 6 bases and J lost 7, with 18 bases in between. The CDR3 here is CASRGSRGLGGYTF. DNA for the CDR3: TGTGCCAGTAGAGGGTCCAGGGGTCTAGGTGGCTACACCTTC. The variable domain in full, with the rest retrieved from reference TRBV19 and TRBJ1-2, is DGGITQSPKYLFRKEGQNVTLSCEQNLNHDAMYWYRQDPGQGLRLIYYSQIVNDFQKGDIAEGYSVSREKKESFPLTVTSAQKNPTAFYLCASRGSRGLGGYTFGSGTRLTVV.

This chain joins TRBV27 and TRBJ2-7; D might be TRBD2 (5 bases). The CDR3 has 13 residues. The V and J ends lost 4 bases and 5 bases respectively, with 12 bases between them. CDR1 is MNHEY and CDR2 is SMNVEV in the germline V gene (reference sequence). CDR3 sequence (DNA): TGTGCCAGCAGTTCCGGACTGGCGCACGAGCAGTACTTC. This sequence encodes CASSSGLAHEQYF.

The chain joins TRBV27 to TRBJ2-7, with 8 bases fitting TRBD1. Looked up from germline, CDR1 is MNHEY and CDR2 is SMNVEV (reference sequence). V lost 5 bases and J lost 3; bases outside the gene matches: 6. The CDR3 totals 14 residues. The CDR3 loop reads CASSTSGTGYEQYF. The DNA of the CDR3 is TGTGCCAGCAGTACTTCCGGGACAGGCTACGAGCAGTACTTC.

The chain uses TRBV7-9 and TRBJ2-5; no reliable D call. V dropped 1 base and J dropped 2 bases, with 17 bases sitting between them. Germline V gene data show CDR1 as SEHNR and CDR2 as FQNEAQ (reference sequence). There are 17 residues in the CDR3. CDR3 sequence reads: CASSLGSWPPSQETQYF. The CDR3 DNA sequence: TGTGCCAGCAGCTTAGGGAGCTGGCCCCCCTCTCAAGAGACCCAGTACTTC.

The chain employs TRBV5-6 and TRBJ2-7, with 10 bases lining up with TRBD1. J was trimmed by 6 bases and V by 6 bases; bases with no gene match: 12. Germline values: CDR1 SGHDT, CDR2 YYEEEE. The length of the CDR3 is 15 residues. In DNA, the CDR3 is TGTGCCAGCACCATGGGGGGGACAGGGGTCCCCGAGCAGTACTTC. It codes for CASTMGGTGVPEQYF. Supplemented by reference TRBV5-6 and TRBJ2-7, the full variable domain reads DAGVTQSPTHLIKTRGQQVTLRCSPKSGHDTVSWYQQALGQGPQFIFQYYEEEERQRGNFPDRFSGHQFPNYSSELNVNALLLGDSALYLCASTMGGTGVPEQYFGPGTRLTVT.